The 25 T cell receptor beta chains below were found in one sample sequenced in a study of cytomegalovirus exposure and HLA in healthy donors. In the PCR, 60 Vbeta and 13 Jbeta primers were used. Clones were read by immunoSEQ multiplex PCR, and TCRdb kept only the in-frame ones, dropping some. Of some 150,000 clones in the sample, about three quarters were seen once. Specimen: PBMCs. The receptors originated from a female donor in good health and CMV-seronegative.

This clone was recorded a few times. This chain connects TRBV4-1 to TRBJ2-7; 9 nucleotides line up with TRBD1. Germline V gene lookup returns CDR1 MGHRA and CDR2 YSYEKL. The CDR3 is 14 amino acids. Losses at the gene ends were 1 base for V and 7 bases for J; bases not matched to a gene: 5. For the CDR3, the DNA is TGCGCCAGCAGCCAAGCAGGACAGGGGTGGGAGCAGTACTTC. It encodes CASSQAGQGWEQYF.

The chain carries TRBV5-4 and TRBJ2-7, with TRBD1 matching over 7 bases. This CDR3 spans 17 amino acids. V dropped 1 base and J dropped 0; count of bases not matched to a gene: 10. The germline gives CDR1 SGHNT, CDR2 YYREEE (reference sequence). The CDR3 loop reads CASSLKGGSALSYEQYF. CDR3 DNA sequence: TGTGCCAGCAGCTTGAAAGGGGGCAGTGCCCTCTCCTACGAGCAGTACTTC.

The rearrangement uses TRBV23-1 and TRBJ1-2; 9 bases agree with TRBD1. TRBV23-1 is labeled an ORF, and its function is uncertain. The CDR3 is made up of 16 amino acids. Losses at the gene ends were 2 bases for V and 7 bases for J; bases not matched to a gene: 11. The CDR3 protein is CASSQPPRDRAVGYTF. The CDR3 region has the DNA TGCGCCAGCAGTCAACCTCCCCGGGACAGGGCTGTTGGCTACACCTTC.

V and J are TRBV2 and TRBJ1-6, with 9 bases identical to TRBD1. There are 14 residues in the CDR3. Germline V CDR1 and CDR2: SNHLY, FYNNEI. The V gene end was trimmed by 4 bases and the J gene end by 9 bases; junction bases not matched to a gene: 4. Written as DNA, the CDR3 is TGTGCCAGCAGTGGACAGGGGGGATCTTCACCCCTCCACTTT. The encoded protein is CASSGQGGSSPLHF. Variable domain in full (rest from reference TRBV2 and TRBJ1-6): EPEVTQTPSHQVTQMGQEVILRCVPISNHLYFYWYRQILGQKVEFLVSFYNNEISEKSEIFDDQFSVERPDGSNFTLKIRSTKLEDSAMYFCASSGQGGSSPLHFGNGTRLTVT.

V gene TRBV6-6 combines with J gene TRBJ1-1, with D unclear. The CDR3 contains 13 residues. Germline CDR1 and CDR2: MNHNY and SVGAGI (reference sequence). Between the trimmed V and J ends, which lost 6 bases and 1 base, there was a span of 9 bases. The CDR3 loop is CASSPPRNTEAFF. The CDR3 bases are TGTGCCAGCAGCCCTCCTAGGAACACTGAAGCTTTCTTT.

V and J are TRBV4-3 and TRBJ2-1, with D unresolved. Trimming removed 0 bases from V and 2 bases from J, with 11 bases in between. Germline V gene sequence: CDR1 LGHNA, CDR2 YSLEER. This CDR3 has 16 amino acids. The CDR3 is CASSQEPSQPYNEQFF. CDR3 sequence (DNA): TGCGCCAGCAGCCAAGAACCGAGTCAACCCTACAATGAGCAGTTCTTC.

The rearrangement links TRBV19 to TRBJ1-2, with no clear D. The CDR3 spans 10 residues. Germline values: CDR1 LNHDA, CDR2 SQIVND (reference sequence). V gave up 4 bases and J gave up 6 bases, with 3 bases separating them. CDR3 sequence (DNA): TGTGCCAGTAGTAGTAATGGCTACACCTTC. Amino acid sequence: CASSSNGYTF.

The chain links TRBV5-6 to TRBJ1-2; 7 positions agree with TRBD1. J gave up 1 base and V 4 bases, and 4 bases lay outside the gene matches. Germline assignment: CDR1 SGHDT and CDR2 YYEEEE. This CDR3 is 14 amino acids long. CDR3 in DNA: TGTGCCAGCAGCACCAGGGGGAATAACTATGGCTACACCTTC. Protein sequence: CASSTRGNNYGYTF.

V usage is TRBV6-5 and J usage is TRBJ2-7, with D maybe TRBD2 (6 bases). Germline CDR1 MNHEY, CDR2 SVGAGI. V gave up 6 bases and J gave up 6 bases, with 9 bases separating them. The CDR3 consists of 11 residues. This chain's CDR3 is CASSAGGEQYF. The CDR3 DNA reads TGTGCCAGCAGCGCCGGGGGCGAGCAGTACTTC.

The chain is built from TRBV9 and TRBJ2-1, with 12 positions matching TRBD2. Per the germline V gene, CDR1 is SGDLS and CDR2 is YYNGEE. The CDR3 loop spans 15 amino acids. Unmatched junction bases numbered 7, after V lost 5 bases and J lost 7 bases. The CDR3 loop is CASRPGTSGPNEQFF. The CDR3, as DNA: TGTGCCAGCAGACCCGGGACTAGCGGGCCTAATGAGCAGTTCTTC. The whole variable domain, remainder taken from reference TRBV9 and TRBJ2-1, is DSGVTQTPKHLITATGQRVTLRCSPRSGDLSVYWYQQSLDQGLQFLIQYYNGEERAKGNILERFSAQQFPDLHSELNLSSLELGDSALYFCASRPGTSGPNEQFFGPGTRLTVL.

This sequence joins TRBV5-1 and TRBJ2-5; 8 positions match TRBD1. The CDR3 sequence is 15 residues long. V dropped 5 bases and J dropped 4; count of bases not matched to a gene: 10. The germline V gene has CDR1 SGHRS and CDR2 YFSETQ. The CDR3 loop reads CASSPGQGWGETQYF. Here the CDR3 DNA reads TGCGCCAGCAGTCCCGGACAGGGTTGGGGAGAGACCCAGTACTTC. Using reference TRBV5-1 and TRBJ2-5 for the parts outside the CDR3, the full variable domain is KAGVTQTPRYLIKTRGQQVTLSCSPISGHRSVSWYQQTPGQGLQFLFEYFSETQRNKGNFPGRFSGRQFSNSRSEMNVSTLELGDSALYLCASSPGQGWGETQYFGPGTRLLVL.

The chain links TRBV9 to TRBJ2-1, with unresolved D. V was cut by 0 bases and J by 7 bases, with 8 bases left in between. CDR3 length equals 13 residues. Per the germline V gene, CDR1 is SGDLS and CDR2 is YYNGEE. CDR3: CASSVAERNEQFF. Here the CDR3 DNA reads TGTGCCAGCAGCGTAGCGGAGCGTAATGAGCAGTTCTTC.

CDR3 amino acids: CASSLSVAGNQETQYF. The CDR3 DNA is TGTGCCAGCAGCCTTTCGGTAGCGGGGAATCAAGAGACCCAGTACTTC. V gene TRBV4-2 combines with J gene TRBJ2-5, with 8 bases aligning to TRBD2. Trimming at V came to 4 bases and at J to 2 bases, leaving 9 bases not matched to a gene. CDR1 and CDR2 from the germline V gene are LGHNA and YNFKEQ. The CDR3 runs 16 residues.

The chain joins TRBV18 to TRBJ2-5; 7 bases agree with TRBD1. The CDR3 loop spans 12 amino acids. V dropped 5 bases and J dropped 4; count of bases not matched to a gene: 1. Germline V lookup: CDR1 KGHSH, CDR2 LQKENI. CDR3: CASSAGGETQYF. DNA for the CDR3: TGTGCCAGCTCAGCAGGGGGAGAGACCCAGTACTTC. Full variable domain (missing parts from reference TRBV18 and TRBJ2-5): NAGVMQNPRHLVRRRGQEARLRCSPMKGHSHVYWYRQLPEEGLKFMVYLQKENIIDESGMPKERFSAEFPKEGPSILRIQQVVRGDSAAYFCASSAGGETQYFGPGTRLLVL.

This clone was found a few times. Written as DNA, the CDR3 is TGTGCCAGCTCACCAGGACTAGCGGGGGGATTAGGCACAGATACGCAGTATTTT. Its protein product is CASSPGLAGGLGTDTQYF. This chain uses TRBV18 with TRBJ2-3; 14 bases line up with TRBD2. CDR3 length equals 18 residues. CDR1 is KGHSH, CDR2 LQKENI, per germline. The ends lost 2 bases at V and 1 base at J; junction bases unmatched: 5.

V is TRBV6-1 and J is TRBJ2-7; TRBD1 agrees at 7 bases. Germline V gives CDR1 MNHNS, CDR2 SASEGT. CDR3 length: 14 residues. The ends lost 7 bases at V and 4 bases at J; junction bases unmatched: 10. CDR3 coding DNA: TGTGCCAGCATCTCGTTAAGACAGGGATACGAGCAGTACTTC. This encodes CASISLRQGYEQYF.

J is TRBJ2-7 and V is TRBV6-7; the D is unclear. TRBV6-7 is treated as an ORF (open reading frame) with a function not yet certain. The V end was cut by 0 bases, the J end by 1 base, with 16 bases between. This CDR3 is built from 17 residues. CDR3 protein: CASSYSMLRVSSYEQYF. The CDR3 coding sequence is TGTGCCAGCAGTTACTCGATGCTACGGGTTTCATCCTACGAGCAGTACTTC.

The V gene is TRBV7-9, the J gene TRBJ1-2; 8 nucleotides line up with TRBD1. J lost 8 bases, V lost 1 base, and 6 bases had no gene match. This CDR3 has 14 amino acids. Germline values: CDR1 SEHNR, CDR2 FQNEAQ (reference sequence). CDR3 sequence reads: CASSLGGQAAGYTF. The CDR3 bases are TGTGCCAGCAGCTTAGGGGGACAGGCGGCGGGCTACACCTTC.

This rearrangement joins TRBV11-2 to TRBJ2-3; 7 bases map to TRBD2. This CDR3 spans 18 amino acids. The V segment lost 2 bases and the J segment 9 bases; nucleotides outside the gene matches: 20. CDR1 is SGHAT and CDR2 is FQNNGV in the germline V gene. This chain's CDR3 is CASSLWPIVRGGEATQYF. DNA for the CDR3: TGTGCCAGCAGCTTATGGCCGATTGTGCGGGGAGGGGAGGCCACGCAGTATTTT. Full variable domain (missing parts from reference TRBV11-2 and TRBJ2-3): EAGVAQSPRYKIIEKRQSVAFWCNPISGHATLYWYQQILGQGPKLLIQFQNNGVVDDSQLPKDRFSAERLKGVDSTLKIQPAKLEDSAVYLCASSLWPIVRGGEATQYFGPGTRLTVL.

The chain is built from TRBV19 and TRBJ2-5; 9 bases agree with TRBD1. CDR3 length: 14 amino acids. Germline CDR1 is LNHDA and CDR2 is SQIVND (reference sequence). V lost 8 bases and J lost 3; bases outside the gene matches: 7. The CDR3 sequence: CASQVGDREETQYF. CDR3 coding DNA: TGTGCCAGTCAAGTTGGGGACAGGGAAGAGACCCAGTACTTC.

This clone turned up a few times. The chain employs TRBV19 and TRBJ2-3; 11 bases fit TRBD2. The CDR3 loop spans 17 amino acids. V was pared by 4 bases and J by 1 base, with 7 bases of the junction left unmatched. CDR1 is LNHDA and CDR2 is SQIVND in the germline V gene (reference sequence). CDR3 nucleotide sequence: TGTGCCAGTAGTACGGGACTAGCGGTCCAAGGCACAGATACGCAGTATTTT. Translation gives CASSTGLAVQGTDTQYF.

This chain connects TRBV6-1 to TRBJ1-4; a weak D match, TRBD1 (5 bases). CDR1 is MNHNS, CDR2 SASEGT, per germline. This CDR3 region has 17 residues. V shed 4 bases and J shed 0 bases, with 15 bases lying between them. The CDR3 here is CASSGAGSYATNEKLFF. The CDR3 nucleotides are TGTGCCAGCAGTGGGGCAGGGTCTTATGCAACTAATGAAAAACTGTTTTTT.

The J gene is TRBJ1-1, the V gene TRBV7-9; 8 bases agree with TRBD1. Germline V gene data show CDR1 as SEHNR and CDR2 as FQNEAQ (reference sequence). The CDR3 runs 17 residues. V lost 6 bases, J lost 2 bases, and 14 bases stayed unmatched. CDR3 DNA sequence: TGTGCCAGCAGTCCATTGGACAGGGCTTCCTTTAACACTGAAGCTTTCTTT. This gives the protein CASSPLDRASFNTEAFF.

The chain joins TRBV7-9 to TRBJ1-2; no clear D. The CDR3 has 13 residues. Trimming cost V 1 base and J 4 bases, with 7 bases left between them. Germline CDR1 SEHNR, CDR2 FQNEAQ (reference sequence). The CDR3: CASSLGAAYGYTF. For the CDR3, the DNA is TGTGCCAGCAGCTTAGGGGCAGCCTATGGCTACACCTTC.

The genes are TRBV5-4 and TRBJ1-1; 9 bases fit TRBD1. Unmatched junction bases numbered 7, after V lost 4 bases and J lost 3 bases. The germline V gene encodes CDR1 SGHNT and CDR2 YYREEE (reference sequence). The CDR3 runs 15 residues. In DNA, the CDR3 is TGTGCCAGCAGCCTGGCGGGGACAGGGCACACTGAAGCTTTCTTT. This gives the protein CASSLAGTGHTEAFF.